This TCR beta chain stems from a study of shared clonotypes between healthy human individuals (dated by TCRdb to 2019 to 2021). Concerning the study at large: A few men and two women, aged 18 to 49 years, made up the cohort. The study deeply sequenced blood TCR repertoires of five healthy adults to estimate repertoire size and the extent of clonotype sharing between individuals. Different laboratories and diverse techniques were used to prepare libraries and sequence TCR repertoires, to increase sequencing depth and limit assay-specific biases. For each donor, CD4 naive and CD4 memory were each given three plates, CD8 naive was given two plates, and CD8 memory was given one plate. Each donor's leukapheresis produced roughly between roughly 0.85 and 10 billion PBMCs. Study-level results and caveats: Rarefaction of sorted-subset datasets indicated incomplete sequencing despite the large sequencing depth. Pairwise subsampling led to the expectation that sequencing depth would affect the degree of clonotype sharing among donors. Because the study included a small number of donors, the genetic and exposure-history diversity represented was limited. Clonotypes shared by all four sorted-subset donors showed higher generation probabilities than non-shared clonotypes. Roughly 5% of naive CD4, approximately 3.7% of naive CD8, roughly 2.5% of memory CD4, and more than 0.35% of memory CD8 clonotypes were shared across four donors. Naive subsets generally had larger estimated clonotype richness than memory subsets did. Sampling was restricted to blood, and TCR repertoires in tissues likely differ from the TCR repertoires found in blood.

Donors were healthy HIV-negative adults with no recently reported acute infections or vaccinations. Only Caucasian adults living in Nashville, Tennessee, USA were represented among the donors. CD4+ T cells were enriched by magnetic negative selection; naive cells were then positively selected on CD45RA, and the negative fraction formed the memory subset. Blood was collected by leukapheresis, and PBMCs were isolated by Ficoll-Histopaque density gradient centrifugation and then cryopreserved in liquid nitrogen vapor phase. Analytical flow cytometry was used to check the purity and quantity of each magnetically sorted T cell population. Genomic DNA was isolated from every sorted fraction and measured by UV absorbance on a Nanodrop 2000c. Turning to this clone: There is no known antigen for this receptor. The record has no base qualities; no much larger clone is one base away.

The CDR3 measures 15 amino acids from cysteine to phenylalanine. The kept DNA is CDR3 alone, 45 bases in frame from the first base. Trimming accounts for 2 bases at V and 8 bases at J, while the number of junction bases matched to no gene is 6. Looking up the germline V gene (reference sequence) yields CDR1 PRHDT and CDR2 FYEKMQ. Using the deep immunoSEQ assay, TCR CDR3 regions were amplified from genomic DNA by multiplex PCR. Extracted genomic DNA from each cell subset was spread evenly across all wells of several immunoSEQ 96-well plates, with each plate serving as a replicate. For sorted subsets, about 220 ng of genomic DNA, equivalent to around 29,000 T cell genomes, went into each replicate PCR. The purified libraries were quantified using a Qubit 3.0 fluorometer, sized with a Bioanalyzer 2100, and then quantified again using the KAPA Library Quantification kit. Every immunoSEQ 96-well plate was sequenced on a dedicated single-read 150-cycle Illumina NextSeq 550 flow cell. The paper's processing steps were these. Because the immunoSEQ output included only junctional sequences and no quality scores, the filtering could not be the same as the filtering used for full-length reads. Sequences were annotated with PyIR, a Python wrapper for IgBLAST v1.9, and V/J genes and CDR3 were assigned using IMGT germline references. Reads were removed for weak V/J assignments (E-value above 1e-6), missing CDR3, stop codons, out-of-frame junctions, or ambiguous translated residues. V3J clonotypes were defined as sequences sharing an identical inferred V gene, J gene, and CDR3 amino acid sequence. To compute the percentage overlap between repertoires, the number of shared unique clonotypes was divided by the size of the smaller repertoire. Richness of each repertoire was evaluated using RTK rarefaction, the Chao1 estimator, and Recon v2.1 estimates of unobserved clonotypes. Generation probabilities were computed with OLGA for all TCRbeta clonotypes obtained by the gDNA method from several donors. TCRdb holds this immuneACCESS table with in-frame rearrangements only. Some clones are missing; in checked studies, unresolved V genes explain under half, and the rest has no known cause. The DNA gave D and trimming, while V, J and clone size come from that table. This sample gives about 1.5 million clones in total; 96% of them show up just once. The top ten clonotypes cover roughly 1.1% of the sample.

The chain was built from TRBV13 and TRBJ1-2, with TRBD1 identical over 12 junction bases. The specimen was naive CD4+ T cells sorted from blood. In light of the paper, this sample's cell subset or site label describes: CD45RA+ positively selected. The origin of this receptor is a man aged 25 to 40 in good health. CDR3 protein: CASSLTGTGGKGYTF. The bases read TGTGCCAGCAGCTTAACCGGGACAGGGGGCAAAGGCTACACCTTC.